The rows below give T cell receptor beta chains drawn from one sample of a study of cytomegalovirus exposure and HLA in healthy donors. Measured with immunoSEQ multiplex PCR; TCRdb has only the in-frame clones, and not every one. The sample records fewer than 150,000 clones, around 73% being singletons. The specimen was PBMCs. All receptors come from a human donor in good health. Each CDR3 is given with its conserved first and last residue. D genes are given only for firm matches. Not every row has a clone size; where given, it reads once, few, many or a size class.

size	J	length	V	D	CDR3	DNA
-	TRBJ1-4	16	TRBV6-5	TRBD1	CASSSFPGQGREKLFF	TGTGCCAGCAGTTCCTTCCCGGGACAGGGAAGGGAAAAACTGTTTTTT
-	TRBJ2-7	13	TRBV5-6	-	CASSPQGPYEQYF	TGTGCCAGCAGCCCCCAGGGCCCCTACGAGCAGTACTTC
-	TRBJ2-1	17	TRBV10-1	TRBD2	CASSPGTSGSSYNEQFF	TGCGCCAGCAGCCCCGGGACTAGCGGATCCTCCTACAATGAGCAGTTCTTC
few	TRBJ2-5	15	TRBV5-4	-	CASSLATVVQETQYF	TGTGCCAGCAGCTTGGCGACAGTAGTCCAAGAGACCCAGTACTTC
-	TRBJ2-1	15	TRBV19	TRBD1	CASNDDRGPYNEQFF	TGTGCCAGCAACGATGACAGGGGCCCTTACAATGAGCAGTTCTTC
-	TRBJ2-1	16	TRBV1	-	CTSSQDYQRIYNEQFF	TGCACCAGCAGCCAAGATTATCAGCGGATTTACAATGAGCAGTTCTTC
-	TRBJ1-5	15	TRBV15	-	CATSREGGSNQPQHF	TGTGCCACCAGCAGAGAGGGAGGTAGCAATCAGCCCCAGCATTTT
once	TRBJ2-7	13	TRBV15	-	CATSRDKSYEQYF	TGTGCCACCAGCAGAGATAAATCCTACGAGCAGTACTTC
-	TRBJ2-7	15	TRBV5-1	TRBD2	CASSFREATSYEQYF	TGCGCCAGCAGCTTCCGGGAGGCCACCTCCTACGAGCAGTACTTC
-	TRBJ2-7	17	TRBV5-1	TRBD2	CASSLAPGEGLAGGPSF	TGCGCCAGCAGCTTGGCCCCTGGTGAGGGTCTAGCGGGAGGGCCGAGTTTC
-	TRBJ1-1	17	TRBV5-6	-	CASSGEDSPGVNTEAFF	TGTGCCAGCAGCGGAGAGGACTCGCCGGGGGTGAACACTGAAGCTTTCTTT
once	TRBJ1-1	14	TRBV9	-	CASSVAREGTEAFF	TGTGCCAGCAGCGTAGCCCGGGAGGGCACTGAAGCTTTCTTT
few	TRBJ2-7	15	TRBV4-1	-	CASSQDQVLSYEQYF	TGCGCCAGCAGCCAAGATCAGGTCCTTTCCTACGAGCAGTACTTC
-	TRBJ2-1	16	TRBV29-1	TRBD2	CSVARVGAGGYNEQFF	TGCAGCGTTGCGAGGGTAGGAGCGGGAGGCTACAATGAGCAGTTCTTC
-	TRBJ2-1	13	TRBV5-4	TRBD2	CASSLPSGGKTFF	TGTGCCAGCAGCTTGCCTAGCGGGGGGAAGACGTTCTTC
-	TRBJ2-1	14	TRBV2	TRBD2	CASSGGGRGNEQFF	TGTGCCAGCAGTGGTGGCGGGAGGGGCAATGAGCAGTTCTTC
-	TRBJ2-5	12	TRBV30	-	CAWSVGRETQYF	TGTGCCTGGAGTGTGGGCAGGGAGACCCAGTACTTC
few	TRBJ1-2	13	TRBV6-5	TRBD1	CASRVQGARGYTF	TGTGCCAGCAGAGTACAGGGGGCGCGGGGCTACACCTTC
-	TRBJ2-3	14	TRBV7-2	-	CASSPRGGVVAQYF	TGTGCCAGCAGCCCGAGGGGGGGGGTGGTGGCGCAGTATTTT
-	TRBJ2-1	16	TRBV21-1	-	CASSKECTSGDNEQFF	TGTGCCAGCAGCAAAGAATGTACTAGCGGGGACAATGAGCAGTTCTTC
-	TRBJ1-1	13	TRBV19	-	CASSITRDTEAFF	TGTGCCAGTAGTATTACCAGGGACACTGAAGCTTTCTTT
-	TRBJ1-1	15	TRBV4-2	-	CASSHNGQSNTEAFF	TGTGCCAGCAGCCATAATGGACAGTCGAACACTGAAGCTTTCTTT
-	TRBJ2-1	12	TRBV7-9	-	CASGALVNEQFF	TGTGCCAGCGGAGCCCTAGTCAATGAGCAGTTCTTC
-	TRBJ2-3	13	TRBV6-1	TRBD2	CASMSGDTDTQYF	TGTGCCAGCATGAGCGGGGACACAGATACGCAGTATTTT
-	TRBJ2-3	17	TRBV4-1	-	CASSLRQPTPSTDTQYF	TGCGCCAGCAGCCTCCGACAACCCACCCCTAGCACAGATACGCAGTATTTT
-	TRBJ2-3	16	TRBV5-4	TRBD2	CASSRRTSGTTDTQYF	TGTGCCAGCAGCCGGCGGACTAGCGGGACCACAGATACGCAGTATTTT
once	TRBJ2-1	17	TRBV5-1	TRBD1	CASSLFTPGQVYNEQFF	TGCGCCAGCAGCTTATTTACCCCGGGACAGGTCTACAATGAGCAGTTCTTC
-	TRBJ2-2	15	TRBV2	TRBD1	CASSERGRGTGELFF	TGTGCCAGCAGTGAGAGGGGGCGAGGCACCGGGGAGCTGTTTTTT
once	TRBJ2-5	13	TRBV9	-	CASSVGHQETQYF	TGTGCCAGCAGCGTGGGACATCAAGAGACCCAGTACTTC
few	TRBJ2-4	17	TRBV5-5	-	CASSLRYSPNQGNIQYF	TGTGCCAGCAGCTTAAGGTACAGTCCAAACCAAGGAAACATTCAGTACTTC
-	TRBJ2-2	15	TRBV11-2	TRBD2	CASSFRTSGIGELFF	TGTGCCAGCAGCTTTCGGACTAGCGGGATCGGGGAGCTGTTTTTT
-	TRBJ2-5	16	TRBV9	TRBD2	CASSPGAAGGRETQYF	TGTGCCAGCAGCCCCGGGGCAGCGGGGGGCAGAGAGACCCAGTACTTC
few	TRBJ2-7	13	TRBV19	TRBD1	CAVREDRGREQYF	TGTGCCGTAAGGGAGGACAGGGGGCGGGAGCAGTACTTC
-	TRBJ1-5	13	TRBV27	-	CASTPTGNQPQHF	TGTGCCAGCACCCCAACGGGCAATCAGCCCCAGCATTTT
few	TRBJ2-1	16	TRBV2	TRBD2	CASSPWTSGSLSEQFF	TGTGCCAGCAGTCCGTGGACTAGCGGGAGTTTAAGTGAGCAGTTCTTC
-	TRBJ1-2	13	TRBV28	-	CASFDRTNYGYTF	TGTGCCAGCTTCGACAGAACTAACTATGGCTACACCTTC
few	TRBJ2-5	14	TRBV27	-	CASSSRTIPETQYF	TGTGCCAGCAGTTCTCGAACTATACCAGAGACCCAGTACTTC
few	TRBJ1-5	12	TRBV29-1	-	CSVDGGDQPQHF	TGCAGCGTTGATGGGGGGGATCAGCCCCAGCATTTT
-	TRBJ1-5	14	TRBV27	TRBD1	CASSRQGALQPQHF	TGTGCCAGCAGTCGCCAGGGGGCCCTTCAGCCCCAGCATTTT